This TCR beta chain was captured by sequencing in a study of cytomegalovirus exposure and HLA in healthy donors. Study conclusions and caveats: Reported results showed that the classifier diagnosed cytomegalovirus status with high specificity and sensitivity.

Germline values: CDR1 SNHLY, CDR2 FYNNEI. The CDR3 is 15 residues long. Between the trimmed V and J ends, which lost 6 bases and 5 bases, there was a span of 17 bases. Some clones are missing from TCRdb's copy, which holds only in-frame ones; the method was immunoSEQ multiplex PCR. Of about 220,000 clones listed, 80% to 90% are singletons. Note on this clone: What it binds is unknown.

The rearrangement links TRBV2 to TRBJ2-1, with D possibly TRBD2 on 6 matching bases. Sequenced material: PBMCs. This receptor was obtained from a woman under 30 in good health and CMV-seronegative. CDR3: CASRGLSYTHNEQFF. The CDR3 DNA reads TGTGCCAGCAGGGGACTTAGCTATACCCACAATGAGCAGTTCTTC.